What follows are 14 T cell receptor beta chains derived from one specimen sequenced in a study of T cell repertoires in cytomegalovirus infection. Their target antigens are unknown. TCRdb analysed the reads with MiXCR anew, one entry per CDR3 protein. The table shows 450,000 to 600,000 distinct CDR3 sequences, with 42% occurring only once. The sequences come from cultured PBMCs, collected from culture after CMV antigen stimulation. All receptors derive from a human donor in good health (CMV status not recorded). Some clones in this sample may be carry-over from other donors' samples.

This clonotype was detected only a few times. The chain joins TRBV7-2 to TRBJ2-3; D not resolved. The CDR3 runs to 16 residues. V was clipped by 5 bases and J by 0 bases, with 15 bases between them. Looked up from germline, CDR1 is SGHTA and CDR2 is FQGNSA. CDR3 DNA: TGTGCCAGCAGCCCCCGACCCTACCCTAGCACAGATACGCAGTATTTT. It encodes CASSPRPYPSTDTQYF.

This chain joins TRBV7-8 and TRBJ2-3; 7 nucleotides match TRBD2. The CDR3 is 19 residues long. The J segment lost 5 bases and the V segment lost 5 bases, leaving 22 bases of the junction unmatched. Germline loops: CDR1 SGHVS, CDR2 FQNEAQ. CDR3 coding DNA: TGTGCCAGCAGCCAAACCCCTCCTCTAGCGGCCCAACGGGGAGATACGCAGTATTTT. It specifies CASSQTPPLAAQRGDTQYF.

Only a few counts were recorded for this clonotype. The chain combines TRBV12-3 or TRBV12-4 with TRBJ1-5, with 8 bases that match TRBD1. Trimming removed 6 bases from V and 4 bases from J; junction bases left unmatched: 8. The CDR3 is 15 residues long. The CDR3 sequence is CASRLGQGTNQPQHF. DNA for the CDR3: TGTGCCAGCAGACTAGGACAGGGAACTAATCAGCCCCAGCATTTT.

This clonotype has a single count. This chain connects TRBV12-5 to TRBJ1-1; no firm D call. Germline lookup yields CDR1 LGHNT and CDR2 FRNRAP. The CDR3 is 13 amino acids. Trimming removed 6 bases at V and 4 bases at J, with 12 bases between. The CDR3 loop reads CASGSKMGTEAFF. Written as DNA, the CDR3 is TGTGCTAGTGGCTCAAAGATGGGCACTGAAGCTTTCTTT.

This clonotype was seen a handful of times. The genes are TRBV15 and TRBJ2-3; D uncertain. V shed 1 base and J shed 1 base, with 9 bases lying between them. The CDR3 spans 15 residues. CDR1 LNHNV and CDR2 YYDKDF come from the germline V gene (reference sequence). The CDR3: CATSRGIAGTDTQYF. CDR3 bases: TGTGCCACCAGCAGAGGCATAGCTGGCACAGATACGCAGTATTTT.

V usage is TRBV10-3 and J usage is TRBJ1-1; no firm D call. Germline V gene data show CDR1 as ENHRY and CDR2 as SYGVKD. The CDR3 is 14 amino acids. V lost 6 bases and J 2 bases, leaving 13 bases between the germline ends. The CDR3 region is CAIRGDGLNTEAFF. The CDR3 DNA reads as TGTGCCATCAGGGGCGACGGCCTAAACACTGAAGCTTTCTTT.

This clonotype was observed once. A much bigger clone sits one base away, suggesting this may be a read error. The V call is TRBV7-2, the J call TRBJ2-7; D perhaps matches TRBD1 (6 bases). CDR3 length: 17 amino acids. Germline V gene sequence: CDR1 SGHTA, CDR2 FQGNSA. Trimming took 1 base from V and 4 from J, leaving 20 bases between them. As DNA, the CDR3 is TGTGCCAGCAGCTTAGTGGCTAGGGGGAGACCTATTTACGAGCAGTACTTC. Protein sequence: CASSLVARGRPIYEQYF.

The chain recombines TRBV19 with TRBJ2-5, with TRBD2 identical over 9 bases. The CDR3 has 14 amino acids. With V trimmed by 3 bases and J by 4 bases, 3 bases remained unmatched. Germline CDR1 reads LNHDA; CDR2 reads SQIVND (reference sequence). This chain's CDR3 is CASSIILAGETQYF. CDR3 coding DNA: TGTGCCAGTAGTATTATACTAGCGGGAGAGACCCAGTACTTC.

This chain links TRBV4-1 with TRBJ1-5; no clear D. The germline V gene encodes CDR1 MGHRA and CDR2 YSYEKL. Trimming removed 5 bases from V and 1 base from J, with 15 bases in between. The CDR3 contains 16 residues. The CDR3 reads CASSFLWSVSNQPQHF. The DNA for the CDR3 is TGCGCCAGCAGCTTCCTTTGGAGTGTCAGCAATCAGCCCCAGCATTTT.

The J gene is TRBJ1-2, the V gene TRBV7-9; 10 bases are a match to TRBD1. V gave up 5 bases and J gave up 7 bases; unmatched junction bases: 10. The CDR3 contains 15 residues. Per germline, CDR1 SEHNR and CDR2 FQNEAQ (reference sequence). CDR3: CASSTPRDRGLGYTF. The CDR3, as DNA: TGTGCCAGCAGCACACCCCGGGACAGGGGTCTTGGCTACACCTTC.

V is TRBV7-2 and J is TRBJ2-5; D is unresolved. This CDR3 is built from 13 residues. CDR1 is SGHTA, CDR2 FQGNSA, per germline. Trimming took off 5 bases at V and 2 bases at J, with 9 bases between the two ends. CDR3 protein: CASSPSIQETQYF. CDR3 nucleotides: TGTGCCAGCAGCCCCTCGATTCAAGAGACCCAGTACTTC.

J is TRBJ2-3 and V is TRBV20-1; TRBD1 aligns across 7 bases. Unmatched junction bases numbered 12, after V lost 3 bases and J lost 6 bases. The CDR3 spans 15 residues. Per germline, CDR1 DFQATT and CDR2 SNEGSKA (reference sequence). The CDR3 is CSASLAAGGSDTQYF. Here the CDR3 DNA reads TGCAGTGCTAGTCTTGCGGCAGGGGGATCGGATACGCAGTATTTT.

This chain joins TRBV7-6 and TRBJ1-2; weak D call: TRBD1 (5 bases). Germline CDR1 SGHVS, CDR2 FNYEAQ. There are 13 residues in the CDR3. V lost 2 bases and J 8 bases, leaving 12 bases between the germline ends. CDR3 in amino acids: CASSLPQARGYTF. The CDR3 DNA reads TGTGCCAGCAGCTTACCACAGGCTCGCGGCTACACCTTC.

The chain uses TRBV20-1 and TRBJ1-2; TRBD1 agrees at 9 bases. Germline V gene lookup returns CDR1 DFQATT and CDR2 SNEGSKA (reference sequence). The CDR3 length is 15 residues. V trimming: 2 bases; J trimming: 3 bases; junction bases outside the gene matches: 7. The CDR3 region is CSARPQTGGDYGYTF. CDR3 in DNA: TGCAGTGCTAGACCACAAACAGGGGGCGACTATGGCTACACCTTC.